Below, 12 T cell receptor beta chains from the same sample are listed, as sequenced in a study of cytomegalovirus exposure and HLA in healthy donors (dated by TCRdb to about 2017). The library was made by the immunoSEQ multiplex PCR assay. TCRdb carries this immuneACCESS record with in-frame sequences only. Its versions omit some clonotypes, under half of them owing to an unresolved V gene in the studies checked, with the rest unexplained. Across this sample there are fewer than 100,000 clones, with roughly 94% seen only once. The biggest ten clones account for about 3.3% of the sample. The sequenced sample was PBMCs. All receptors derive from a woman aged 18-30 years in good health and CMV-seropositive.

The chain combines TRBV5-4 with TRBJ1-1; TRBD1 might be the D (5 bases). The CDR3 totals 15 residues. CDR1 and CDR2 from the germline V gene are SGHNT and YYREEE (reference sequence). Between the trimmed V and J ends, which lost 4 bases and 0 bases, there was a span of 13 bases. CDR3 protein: CASSPPGLMNTEAFF. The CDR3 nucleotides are TGTGCCAGCAGCCCCCCGGGACTAATGAACACTGAAGCTTTCTTT.

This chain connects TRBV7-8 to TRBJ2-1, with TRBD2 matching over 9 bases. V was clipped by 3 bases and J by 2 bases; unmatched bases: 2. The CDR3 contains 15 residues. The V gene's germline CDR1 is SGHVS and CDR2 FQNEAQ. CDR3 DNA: TGTGCCAGCAGCTTGTCTAGCGGGACCTACAATGAGCAGTTCTTC. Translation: CASSLSSGTYNEQFF.

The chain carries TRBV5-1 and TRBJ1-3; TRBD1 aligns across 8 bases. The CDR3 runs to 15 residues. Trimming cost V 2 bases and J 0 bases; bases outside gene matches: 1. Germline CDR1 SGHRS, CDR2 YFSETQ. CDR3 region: CASSFDRGSGNTIYF. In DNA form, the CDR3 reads TGCGCCAGCAGCTTCGACAGGGGCTCTGGAAACACCATATATTTT. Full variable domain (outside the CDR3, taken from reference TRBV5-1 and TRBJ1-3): KAGVTQTPRYLIKTRGQQVTLSCSPISGHRSVSWYQQTPGQGLQFLFEYFSETQRNKGNFPGRFSGRQFSNSRSEMNVSTLELGDSALYLCASSFDRGSGNTIYFGEGSWLTVV.

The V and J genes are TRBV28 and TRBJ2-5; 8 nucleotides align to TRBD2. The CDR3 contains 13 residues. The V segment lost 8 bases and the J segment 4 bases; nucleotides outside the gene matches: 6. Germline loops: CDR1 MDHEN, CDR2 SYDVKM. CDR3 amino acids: CASRGGGVETQYF. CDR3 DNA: TGTGCCAGCCGGGGGGGCGGGGTAGAGACCCAGTACTTC.

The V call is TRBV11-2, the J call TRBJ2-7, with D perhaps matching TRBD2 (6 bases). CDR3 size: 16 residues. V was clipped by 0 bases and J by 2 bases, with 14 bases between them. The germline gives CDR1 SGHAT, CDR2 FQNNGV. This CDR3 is CASSLDESGVPYEQYF. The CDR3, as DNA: TGTGCCAGCAGCTTAGATGAGTCGGGGGTCCCCTACGAGCAGTACTTC. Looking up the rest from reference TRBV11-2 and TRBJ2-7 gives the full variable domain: EAGVAQSPRYKIIEKRQSVAFWCNPISGHATLYWYQQILGQGPKLLIQFQNNGVVDDSQLPKDRFSAERLKGVDSTLKIQPAKLEDSAVYLCASSLDESGVPYEQYFGPGTRLTVT.

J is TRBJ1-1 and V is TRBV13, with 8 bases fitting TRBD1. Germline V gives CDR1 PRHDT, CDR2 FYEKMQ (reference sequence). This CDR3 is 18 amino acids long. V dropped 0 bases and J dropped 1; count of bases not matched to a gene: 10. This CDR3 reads CASSLGVMTGASNTEAFF. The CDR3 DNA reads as TGTGCCAGCAGCTTAGGTGTTATGACAGGGGCGTCGAACACTGAAGCTTTCTTT. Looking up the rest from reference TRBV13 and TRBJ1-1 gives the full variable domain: AAGVIQSPRHLIKEKRETATLKCYPIPRHDTVYWYQQGPGQDPQFLISFYEKMQSDKGSIPDRFSAQQFSDYHSELNMSSLELGDSALYFCASSLGVMTGASNTEAFFGQGTRLTVV.

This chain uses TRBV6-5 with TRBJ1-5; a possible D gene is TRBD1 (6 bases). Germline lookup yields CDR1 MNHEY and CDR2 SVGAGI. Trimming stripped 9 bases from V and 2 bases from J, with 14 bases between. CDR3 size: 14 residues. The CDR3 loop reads CASLLQGGNQPQHF. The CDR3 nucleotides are TGTGCCAGTTTGTTACAGGGCGGCAATCAGCCCCAGCATTTT.

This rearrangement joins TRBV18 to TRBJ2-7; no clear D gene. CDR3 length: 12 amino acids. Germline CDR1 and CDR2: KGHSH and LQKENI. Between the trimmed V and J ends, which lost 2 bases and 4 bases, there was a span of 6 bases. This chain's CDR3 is CASSPSRYEQYF. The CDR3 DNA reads TGTGCCAGCTCACCATCCAGGTACGAGCAGTACTTC. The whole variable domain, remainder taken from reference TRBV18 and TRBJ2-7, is NAGVMQNPRHLVRRRGQEARLRCSPMKGHSHVYWYRQLPEEGLKFMVYLQKENIIDESGMPKERFSAEFPKEGPSILRIQQVVRGDSAAYFCASSPSRYEQYFGPGTRLTVT.

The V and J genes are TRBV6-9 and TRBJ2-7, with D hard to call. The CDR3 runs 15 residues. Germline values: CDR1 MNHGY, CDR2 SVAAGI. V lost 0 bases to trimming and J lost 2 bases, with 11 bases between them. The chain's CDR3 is CASSYSVRSAYEQYF. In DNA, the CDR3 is TGTGCCAGCAGTTATTCTGTCCGCAGTGCCTACGAGCAGTACTTC.

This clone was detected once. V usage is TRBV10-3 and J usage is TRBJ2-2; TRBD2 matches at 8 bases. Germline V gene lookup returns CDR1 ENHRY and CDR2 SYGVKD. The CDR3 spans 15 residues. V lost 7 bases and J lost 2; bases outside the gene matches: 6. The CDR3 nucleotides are TGTGCCATCAAAGGTCGGGGGGGAAACACCGGGGAGCTGTTTTTT. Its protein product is CAIKGRGGNTGELFF.

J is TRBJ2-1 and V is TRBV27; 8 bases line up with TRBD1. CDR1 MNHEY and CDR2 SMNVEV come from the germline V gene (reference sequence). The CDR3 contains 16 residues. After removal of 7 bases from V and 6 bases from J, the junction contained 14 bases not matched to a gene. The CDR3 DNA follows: TGTGCCAGCAATAATAGGGGGACAGGTTCTGGCAATGAGCAGTTCTTC. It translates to CASNNRGTGSGNEQFF.

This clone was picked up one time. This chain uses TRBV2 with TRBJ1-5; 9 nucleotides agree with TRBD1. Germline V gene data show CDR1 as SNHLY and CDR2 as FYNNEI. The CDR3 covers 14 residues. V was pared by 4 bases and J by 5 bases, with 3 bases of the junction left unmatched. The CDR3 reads CASSVTGGHQPQHF. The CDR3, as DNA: TGTGCCAGCAGTGTGACAGGGGGGCATCAGCCCCAGCATTTT.